This TCR beta chain was retrieved from a study of glioma-infiltrating T cells. Amplification of TCR alpha and beta CDR3 regions from RNA used iRepertoire nested multiplex PCR. TCRdb redid the calling of the multiplex PCR reads with MiXCR, one entry per CDR3 protein. The sample holds approximately 110,000 distinct CDR3 sequences, approximately 23% seen once. This clonotype was seen at least ten times. The CDR3 runs 15 residues. J was trimmed by 4 bases and V by 1 base; bases with no gene match: 7. The germline V gene encodes CDR1 SGHTA and CDR2 FQGNSA. This receptor was obtained from a human donor with low-grade glioma or glioblastoma, undergoing nonglioma brain surgery, or in good health (not recorded which). V gene TRBV7-2 combines with J gene TRBJ2-7; TRBD2 aligns across 7 bases. The specimen sequenced was glioma tissue, nonneoplastic brain tissue, or PBMCs (not recorded which). CDR3 DNA: TGTGCCAGCAGCTTAGAGGCTAGCGGTGGGTACGAGCAGTACTTC. Protein sequence: CASSLEASGGYEQYF.